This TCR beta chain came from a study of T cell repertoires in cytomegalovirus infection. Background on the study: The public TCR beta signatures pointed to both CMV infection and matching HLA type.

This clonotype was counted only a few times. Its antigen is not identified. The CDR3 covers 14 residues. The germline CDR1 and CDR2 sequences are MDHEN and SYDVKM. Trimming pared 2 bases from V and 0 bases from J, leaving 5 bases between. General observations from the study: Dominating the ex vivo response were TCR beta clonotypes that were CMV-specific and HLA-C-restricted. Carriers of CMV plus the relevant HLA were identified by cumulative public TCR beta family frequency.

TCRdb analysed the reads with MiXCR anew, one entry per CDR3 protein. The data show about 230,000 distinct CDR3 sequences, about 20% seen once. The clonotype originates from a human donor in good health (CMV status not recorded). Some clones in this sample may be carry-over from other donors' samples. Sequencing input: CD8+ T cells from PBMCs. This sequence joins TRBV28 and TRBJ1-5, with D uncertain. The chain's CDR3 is CASSLVVSNQPQHF. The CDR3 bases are TGTGCCAGCAGTTTAGTGGTTAGCAATCAGCCCCAGCATTTT. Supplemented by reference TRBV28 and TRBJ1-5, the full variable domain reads DVKVTQSSRYLVKRTGEKVFLECVQDMDHENMFWYRQDPGLGLRLIYFSYDVKMKEKGDIPEGYSVSREKKERFSLILESASTNQTSMYLCASSLVVSNQPQHFGDGTRLSIL.